One and the same sample provided the 16 T cell receptor beta chains below, sequenced in a study of cytomegalovirus exposure and HLA in healthy donors. The PCR made use of 60 Vbeta and 13 Jbeta primers. Method: immunoSEQ multiplex PCR; TCRdb's copy keeps in-frame clones and lacks some. The sample lists 200,000 to 250,000 clones, approximately 85% occurring once. The material sequenced was PBMCs. Source of these receptors: a middle-aged woman in good health and CMV-seronegative.

This sequence joins TRBV7-8 and TRBJ2-7; TRBD1 matches 11 bases. The CDR3 is 17 amino acids. V lost 1 base, J lost 4 bases, and 9 bases stayed unmatched. CDR1 SGHVS and CDR2 FQNEAQ come from the germline V gene. The CDR3 DNA reads TGTGCCAGCAGCTTAGGGGGAGCTGGGACAGGGGGTTACGAGCAGTACTTC. Its protein is CASSLGGAGTGGYEQYF.

The V and J genes are TRBV7-9 and TRBJ2-1, with 7 bases fitting TRBD1. V dropped 3 bases and J dropped 0; count of bases not matched to a gene: 11. CDR3 size: 18 residues. CDR1 and CDR2 (germline): SEHNR, FQNEAQ (reference sequence). The DNA for the CDR3 is TGTGCCAGCAGCTTTGCTAACAGGGGCCCTAGCTCCTACAATGAGCAGTTCTTC. Protein product: CASSFANRGPSSYNEQFF.

The chain recombines TRBV9 with TRBJ1-4; 8 bases match TRBD1. The J segment lost 0 bases and the V segment lost 0 bases, leaving 7 bases of the junction unmatched. The CDR3 consists of 18 residues. The germline gives CDR1 SGDLS, CDR2 YYNGEE. CDR3 region: CASSVGAGGTATNEKLFF. CDR3 nucleotide sequence: TGTGCCAGCAGCGTAGGTGCAGGGGGCACGGCAACTAATGAAAAACTGTTTTTT.

Notes on this clone: The junction and the germline gene differ at one end; a read error may be behind it. The V and J genes are TRBV5-1 and TRBJ2-3; 9 nucleotides line up with TRBD1. Germline assignment: CDR1 SGHRS and CDR2 YFSETQ. The CDR3 extends over 19 amino acids. The CDR3, as DNA: TGCGCCAGCAGCCCGGCAATAGTATCACGGGACAGGGACACAGATGCGCAGTATTTT. It is translated as CASSPAIVSRDRDTDAQYF.

The rearrangement links TRBV7-8 to TRBJ1-2; D gene ambiguous. Germline CDR1 is SGHVS and CDR2 is FQNEAQ. The CDR3 has 14 residues. Trimming left V 5 bases short and J 0 bases short, with 10 bases between. DNA of the CDR3: TGTGCCAGCAGCATGACGGAGACTAACTATGGCTACACCTTC. This translates into CASSMTETNYGYTF. Complete variable domain (other parts from reference TRBV7-8 and TRBJ1-2): GAGVSQSPRYKVAKRGQDVALRCDPISGHVSLFWYQQALGQGPEFLTYFQNEAQLDKSGLPSDRFFAERPEGSVSTLKIQRTQQEDSAVYLCASSMTETNYGYTFGSGTRLTVV.

As to this clone: The sample has other DNA sequences that encode this CDR3 too. The rearrangement joins TRBV2 to TRBJ2-4; 9 nucleotides line up with TRBD2. Trimming took 3 bases from V and 1 from J; bases not matched to a gene: 4. Per the germline V gene, CDR1 is SNHLY and CDR2 is FYNNEI. The CDR3 covers 16 residues. The DNA of the CDR3 is TGTGCCAGCAGTGAGGGACTAGCAGGGGCCAAAAACATTCAGTACTTC. Its translation is CASSEGLAGAKNIQYF. Drawing the rest from reference TRBV2 and TRBJ2-4, the complete variable domain is EPEVTQTPSHQVTQMGQEVILRCVPISNHLYFYWYRQILGQKVEFLVSFYNNEISEKSEIFDDQFSVERPDGSNFTLKIRSTKLEDSAMYFCASSEGLAGAKNIQYFGAGTRLSVL.

This clone was found a few times. The chain has TRBV7-9 and TRBJ2-5; D is perhaps TRBD2 (6 bases). Germline V gene sequence: CDR1 SEHNR, CDR2 FQNEAQ (reference sequence). The CDR3 totals 15 residues. The germline V and J ends were trimmed by 3 bases and 2 bases, with 13 bases remaining between them. As DNA, the CDR3 is TGTGCCAGCAGCTTCAATAGCGGTACTCAAGAGACCCAGTACTTC. It codes for CASSFNSGTQETQYF.

The chain uses TRBV2 and TRBJ1-4; D might be TRBD1 (5 bases). The CDR3 runs to 13 residues. V was cut by 5 bases and J by 12 bases, with 16 bases left in between. Looked up from germline, CDR1 is SNHLY and CDR2 is FYNNEI. The CDR3 loop reads CASSPGGPRELFF. CDR3 DNA sequence: TGTGCCAGCAGTCCCGGGGGACCGAGGGAACTGTTTTTT.

This chain uses TRBV4-1 with TRBJ2-2; possible D gene TRBD1, 6 bases. V dropped 1 base and J dropped 9 bases, with 15 bases sitting between them. Germline lookup yields CDR1 MGHRA and CDR2 YSYEKL. The CDR3 is made up of 15 amino acids. In DNA, the CDR3 is TGCGCCAGCAGCCAAGGGCAGGGGATGAGCCGGGAGCTGTTTTTT. It specifies CASSQGQGMSRELFF.

This chain joins TRBV9 and TRBJ2-5, with a possible D match to TRBD2 (6 bases). This CDR3 has 15 residues. The germline V gene encodes CDR1 SGDLS and CDR2 YYNGEE. The ends were cut back, 7 bases at V and 4 bases at J, with 20 bases in the middle. The CDR3 nucleotides are TGTGCCAGCTCTAAGCGAGGGAACGGGGGAGAGACCCAGTACTTC. Translated: CASSKRGNGGETQYF.

The chain uses TRBV10-3 and TRBJ2-1, with TRBD2 matching over 8 bases. The germline gives CDR1 ENHRY, CDR2 SYGVKD. This CDR3 spans 20 amino acids. Trimming took 2 bases from V and 0 from J; bases not matched to a gene: 15. CDR3 region: CAISEPFGAGDFSSYNEQFF. The CDR3 nucleotides are TGTGCCATCAGTGAGCCCTTTGGAGCGGGGGACTTTAGCTCCTACAATGAGCAGTTCTTC.

The chain links TRBV6-6 to TRBJ1-5; D not certain. The CDR3 totals 12 residues. CDR1 is MNHNY, CDR2 SVGAGI, per germline (reference sequence). V was shortened by 4 bases and J by 4 bases, with 5 bases between the two germline ends. CDR3 coding DNA: TGTGCCAGCAGTTCCCAGAATCAGCCCCAGCATTTT. This encodes CASSSQNQPQHF.

The J gene is TRBJ1-5, the V gene TRBV18, with D perhaps matching TRBD1 (6 bases). Germline V lookup: CDR1 KGHSH, CDR2 LQKENI. Trimming took 8 bases from V and 1 from J, leaving 9 bases between them. The CDR3 runs to 13 residues. The CDR3 nucleotides read TGTGCCAGCCGAACAGGGAGCAATCAGCCCCAGCATTTT. The encoded protein is CASRTGSNQPQHF.

The chain combines TRBV14 with TRBJ2-3, with 7 bases lining up with TRBD2. The length of the CDR3 is 15 residues. The V and J ends lost 6 bases and 3 bases, in that order; junction bases with no gene match: 9. From germline, CDR1 is SGHDN and CDR2 FVKESK. As DNA, the CDR3 is TGTGCCAGCAGTTTCGGGAGGAAGGGGACAGATACGCAGTATTTT. Translated: CASSFGRKGTDTQYF.

The rearrangement uses TRBV28 and TRBJ2-7; 7 bases line up with TRBD1. CDR3 length: 12 amino acids. CDR1 MDHEN and CDR2 SYDVKM come from the germline V gene. V gave up 6 bases and J gave up 6 bases; unmatched junction bases: 5. CDR3: CASRYNRGEQYF. CDR3 DNA sequence: TGTGCCAGCAGATATAACAGGGGCGAGCAGTACTTC.

The rearrangement uses TRBV6-1 and TRBJ2-7; TRBD1 matches 8 bases. Per germline, CDR1 MNHNS and CDR2 SASEGT. This CDR3 contains 14 residues. The V and J ends lost 1 base and 4 bases, in that order; junction bases with no gene match: 3. CDR3 loop: CASSEGDRLYEQYF. CDR3 DNA: TGTGCCAGCAGTGAAGGGGACAGGCTGTACGAGCAGTACTTC.